Listed here are 20 T cell receptor beta chains from one sample, sequenced in a study of PD-1 blockade in classical Hodgkin lymphoma. The assay was immunoSEQ multiplex PCR, and TCRdb's table has in-frame clones only and misses some. Among around 92,000 clones listed, more than 80% were seen once. Time point specified: cycle 4 day 1 (C4D1), after six to seven weeks of nivolumab. After autologous stem cell transplantation all patients relapsed, and prior brentuximab vedotin exposure differed between cohorts. Sample: peripheral blood mononuclear cells (PBMCs), taken before the fourth cycle of nivolumab. The receptors derive from a human donor with classical Hodgkin lymphoma.

This chain connects TRBV25-1 to TRBJ2-5; 8 bases map to TRBD1. The CDR3 is made up of 14 amino acids. Germline loops: CDR1 MGHDK, CDR2 SYGVNS. V lost 8 bases and J lost 0; bases outside the gene matches: 5. CDR3 coding DNA: TGTGCCAGCGGGGACAGGTCGTACCAAGAGACCCAGTACTTC. Its translation: CASGDRSYQETQYF.

This clone was detected only a few times. The same CDR3 is also encoded by other DNA sequences in this sample. The chain joins TRBV9 to TRBJ1-1; maybe TRBD1 (5 bases). The germline CDR1 and CDR2 sequences are SGDLS and YYNGEE. V shed 2 bases and J shed 1 base, with 9 bases lying between them. This CDR3 is built from 14 residues. Here the CDR3 reads CASSVTGANTEAFF. CDR3 sequence (DNA): TGTGCCAGCAGCGTCACAGGAGCGAACACTGAAGCTTTCTTT.

The V gene is TRBV5-1, the J gene TRBJ1-2; the match to TRBD1 covers 8 bases. CDR1 SGHRS and CDR2 YFSETQ come from the germline V gene. Trimming removed 0 bases from V and 4 bases from J; junction bases left unmatched: 8. The CDR3 spans 16 residues. This CDR3 is CASSLAVQGASYGYTF. In DNA, the CDR3 is TGCGCCAGCAGCTTGGCCGTTCAGGGGGCGTCCTATGGCTACACCTTC.

The rearrangement links TRBV29-1 to TRBJ2-2; 8 bases align to TRBD1. The CDR3 runs to 12 residues. The V and J ends lost 6 bases and 8 bases, in that order; junction bases with no gene match: 5. CDR1 and CDR2 from the germline V gene are SQVTM and ANQGSEA. The CDR3 DNA reads TGCAGCGTCCGGACAGGGCGGGGGGAGCTGTTTTTT. As protein: CSVRTGRGELFF.

The chain carries TRBV5-1 and TRBJ1-1; no clear D gene. The CDR3 has 15 amino acids. Per the germline V gene, CDR1 is SGHRS and CDR2 is YFSETQ. V was pared by 0 bases and J by 1 base, with 10 bases between. In DNA, the CDR3 is TGCGCCAGCAGCTTGGCCCCGGCAGCGAACACTGAAGCTTTCTTT. Its protein is CASSLAPAANTEAFF.

This clone was observed a few times. The CDR3: CASSLAGNGYEQYF. CDR3 nucleotide sequence: TGTGCCAGCAGCTTAGCCGGGAATGGGTACGAGCAGTACTTC. This chain links TRBV7-9 with TRBJ2-7; tentative D call: TRBD2 (5 bases). V dropped 0 bases and J dropped 4 bases, with 10 bases sitting between them. Germline CDR1 is SEHNR and CDR2 is FQNEAQ (reference sequence). The CDR3 is made up of 14 amino acids. The full variable domain, rest sourced from reference TRBV7-9 and TRBJ2-7, is DTGVSQNPRHKITKRGQNVTFRCDPISEHNRLYWYRQTLGQGPEFLTYFQNEAQLEKSRLLSDRFSAERPKGSFSTLEIQRTEQGDSAMYLCASSLAGNGYEQYFGPGTRLTVT.

This chain joins TRBV7-9 and TRBJ2-7; 9 positions match TRBD2. The CDR3 length is 16 residues. The J segment lost 1 base and the V segment lost 2 bases, leaving 6 bases of the junction unmatched. The germline CDR1 and CDR2 sequences are SEHNR and FQNEAQ (reference sequence). CDR3 bases: TGTGCCAGCAGCTTAAGCGGGAGGCCACGGTCCTACGAGCAGTACTTC. Its translation is CASSLSGRPRSYEQYF.

The chain links TRBV5-1 to TRBJ1-1, with D hard to call. Trimming took 0 bases from V and 6 from J, leaving 12 bases between them. The CDR3 contains 14 residues. Germline V gene lookup returns CDR1 SGHRS and CDR2 YFSETQ. The CDR3 nucleotides read TGCGCCAGCAGCTTGGCCCTTTCCGTGGCTGAAGCTTTCTTT. Protein product: CASSLALSVAEAFF. The variable domain in full, with the rest retrieved from reference TRBV5-1 and TRBJ1-1, is KAGVTQTPRYLIKTRGQQVTLSCSPISGHRSVSWYQQTPGQGLQFLFEYFSETQRNKGNFPGRFSGRQFSNSRSEMNVSTLELGDSALYLCASSLALSVAEAFFGQGTRLTVV.

The V call is TRBV5-4, the J call TRBJ1-1; 9 nucleotides match TRBD1. The V segment lost 0 bases and the J segment 4 bases; nucleotides outside the gene matches: 7. The germline V gene encodes CDR1 SGHNT and CDR2 YYREEE (reference sequence). The CDR3 totals 16 residues. CDR3 DNA: TGTGCCAGCAGCTTGGGACAGGGGGTACCGAGCACTGAAGCTTTCTTT. Encoded protein: CASSLGQGVPSTEAFF.

The chain recombines TRBV7-2 with TRBJ2-1, with D unclear. From germline, CDR1 is SGHTA and CDR2 FQGNSA. The CDR3 has 16 amino acids. V lost 3 bases to trimming and J lost 8 bases, with 20 bases between them. Here the CDR3 reads CASSFNGPASSDEQFF. CDR3 bases: TGTGCCAGCAGCTTCAACGGCCCCGCGTCAAGTGATGAGCAGTTCTTC. Full variable domain (missing parts from reference TRBV7-2 and TRBJ2-1): GAGVSQSPSNKVTEKGKDVELRCDPISGHTALYWYRQSLGQGLEFLIYFQGNSAPDKSGLPSDRFSAERTGGSVSTLTIQRTQQEDSAVYLCASSFNGPASSDEQFFGPGTRLTVL.

The chain recombines TRBV7-8 with TRBJ2-5; 10 bases are a match to TRBD2. The germline V gene encodes CDR1 SGHVS and CDR2 FQNEAQ. CDR3 length: 14 residues. The trim removed 6 bases at V and 1 base at J, leaving 2 bases unmatched. The CDR3 here is CASRRTSGQETQYF. The DNA for the CDR3 is TGTGCCAGCAGGCGGACTAGCGGCCAAGAGACCCAGTACTTC. Variable domain in full (rest from reference TRBV7-8 and TRBJ2-5): GAGVSQSPRYKVAKRGQDVALRCDPISGHVSLFWYQQALGQGPEFLTYFQNEAQLDKSGLPSDRFFAERPEGSVSTLKIQRTQQEDSAVYLCASRRTSGQETQYFGPGTRLLVL.

The chain carries TRBV7-8 and TRBJ2-7; D not resolved. Germline values: CDR1 SGHVS, CDR2 FQNEAQ. Trimming stripped 3 bases from V and 0 bases from J, with 9 bases between. This CDR3 contains 14 residues. This CDR3 reads CASSLRSSSYEQYF. The CDR3, as DNA: TGTGCCAGCAGCTTGAGGAGCAGCTCCTACGAGCAGTACTTC.

This clone appeared a single time. The chain joins TRBV5-3 to TRBJ2-7, with 14 bases matching TRBD2. TRBV5-3 belongs to the ORF category, with a function that is uncertain. The J segment lost 3 bases and the V segment lost 4 bases, leaving 9 bases of the junction unmatched. The CDR3 consists of 17 residues. The DNA of the CDR3 is TGTGCCAGAAGCCGGCCGGGACTAGCGGGAGCCTACTACGAGCAGTACTTC. Translating it yields CARSRPGLAGAYYEQYF.

The chain is built from TRBV7-3 and TRBJ2-1, with D perhaps matching TRBD1 or TRBD2 (5 bases each). Trimming pared 2 bases from V and 3 bases from J, leaving 14 bases between. Germline V gene data show CDR1 as SGHTA and CDR2 as FQGTGA. The CDR3 is 16 amino acids. CDR3 in amino acids: CASSLLGTGVYNEQFF. Written as DNA, the CDR3 is TGTGCCAGCAGCTTACTGGGGACGGGCGTCTACAATGAGCAGTTCTTC. The variable domain in full, completed from reference TRBV7-3 and TRBJ2-1, reads GAGVSQTPSNKVTEKGKYVELRCDPISGHTALYWYRQSLGQGPEFLIYFQGTGAADDSGLPNDRFFAVRPEGSVSTLKIQRTERGDSAVYLCASSLLGTGVYNEQFFGPGTRLTVL.

The gene calls are TRBV30 and TRBJ2-6; D is tentatively TRBD1 or TRBD2 (5 bases each). CDR1 and CDR2 from the germline V gene are GTSNPN and SVGIG (reference sequence). Trimming stripped 5 bases from V and 2 bases from J, with 7 bases between. This CDR3 comprises 13 residues. CDR3 sequence: CAWLGAGANVLTF. DNA for the CDR3: TGTGCCTGGTTGGGGGCTGGGGCCAACGTCCTGACTTTC.

Comments on this clone: The same CDR3 arises from other DNA sequences in this sample as well. The chain has TRBV30 and TRBJ2-7; tentatively, D is TRBD2 (6 bases). This CDR3 has 12 residues. Trimming removed 0 bases from V and 4 bases from J, with 7 bases in between. Germline V gene lookup returns CDR1 GTSNPN and CDR2 SVGIG (reference sequence). CDR3 in amino acids: CAWSVGGYEQYF. CDR3 in DNA: TGTGCCTGGAGTGTAGGAGGGTACGAGCAGTACTTC.

Turning to this clone: Other DNA sequences in the sample encode the same CDR3. The chain links TRBV10-3 to TRBJ1-1; tentative D call: TRBD1 (5 bases). The CDR3 totals 13 residues. The V and J ends lost 4 bases and 3 bases respectively, with 9 bases between them. The germline gives CDR1 ENHRY, CDR2 SYGVKD. This CDR3 reads CAISARGDTEAFF. The CDR3 DNA sequence: TGTGCCATCAGTGCACGGGGGGACACTGAAGCTTTCTTT.

This chain connects TRBV5-1 to TRBJ2-2, with 8 positions matching TRBD2. Per the germline V gene, CDR1 is SGHRS and CDR2 is YFSETQ. The CDR3 covers 15 residues. The J segment lost 5 bases and the V segment lost 0 bases, leaving 3 bases of the junction unmatched. CDR3 bases: TGCGCCAGCAGCTTGGCGGCGGGGGGAACCGGGGAGCTGTTTTTT. As protein: CASSLAAGGTGELFF. The variable domain in full, completed from reference TRBV5-1 and TRBJ2-2, reads KAGVTQTPRYLIKTRGQQVTLSCSPISGHRSVSWYQQTPGQGLQFLFEYFSETQRNKGNFPGRFSGRQFSNSRSEMNVSTLELGDSALYLCASSLAAGGTGELFFGEGSRLTVL.

The chain combines TRBV2 with TRBJ2-1; 10 bases agree with TRBD2. Unmatched junction bases numbered 6, after V lost 6 bases and J lost 4 bases. The CDR3 contains 15 residues. CDR1 and CDR2 (germline): SNHLY, FYNNEI. For the CDR3, the DNA is TGTGCCAGCAGACCCGGACTAGCGGAATACAATGAGCAGTTCTTC. This encodes CASRPGLAEYNEQFF.

This clone was picked up many times. The chain has TRBV27 and TRBJ2-1; tentatively, D is TRBD1 (5 bases). This CDR3 region has 13 residues. Trimming removed 6 bases at V and 5 bases at J, with 11 bases between. CDR1 is MNHEY and CDR2 is SMNVEV in the germline V gene (reference sequence). The CDR3 region is CASSLTGHNEQFF. The DNA for the CDR3 is TGTGCCAGCAGCTTAACAGGACACAATGAGCAGTTCTTC.